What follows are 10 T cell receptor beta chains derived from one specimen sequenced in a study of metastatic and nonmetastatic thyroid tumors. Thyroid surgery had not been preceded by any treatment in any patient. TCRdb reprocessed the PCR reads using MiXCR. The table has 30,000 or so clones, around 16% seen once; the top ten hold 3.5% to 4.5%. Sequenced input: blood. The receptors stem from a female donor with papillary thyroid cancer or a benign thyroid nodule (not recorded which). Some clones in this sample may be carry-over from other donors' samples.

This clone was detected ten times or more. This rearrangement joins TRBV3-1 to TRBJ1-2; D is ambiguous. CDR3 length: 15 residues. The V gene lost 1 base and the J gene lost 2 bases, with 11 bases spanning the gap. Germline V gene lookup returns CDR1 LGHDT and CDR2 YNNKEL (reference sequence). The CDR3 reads CASSQAMGLNYGYTF. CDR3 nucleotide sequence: TGTGCCAGCAGCCAAGCGATGGGCTTAAACTATGGCTACACCTTC.

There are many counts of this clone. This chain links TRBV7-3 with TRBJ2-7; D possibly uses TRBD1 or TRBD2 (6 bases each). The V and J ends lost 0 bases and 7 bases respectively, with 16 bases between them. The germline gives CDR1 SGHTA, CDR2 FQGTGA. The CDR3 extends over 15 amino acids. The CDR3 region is CASSLTAAGGSEQYF. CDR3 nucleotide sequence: TGTGCCAGCAGCTTAACCGCAGCCGGGGGCTCGGAGCAGTACTTC. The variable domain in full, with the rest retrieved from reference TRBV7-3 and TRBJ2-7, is GAGVSQTPSNKVTEKGKYVELRCDPISGHTALYWYRQSLGQGPEFLIYFQGTGAADDSGLPNDRFFAVRPEGSVSTLKIQRTERGDSAVYLCASSLTAAGGSEQYFGPGTRLTVT.

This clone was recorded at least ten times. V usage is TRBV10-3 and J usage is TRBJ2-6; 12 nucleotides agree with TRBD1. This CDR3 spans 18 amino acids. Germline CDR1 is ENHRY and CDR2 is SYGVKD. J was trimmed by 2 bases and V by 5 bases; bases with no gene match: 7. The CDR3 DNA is TGTGCCATCAGTACTACCGGGACAGGGGGCACTGGGGCCAACGTCCTGACTTTC. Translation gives CAISTTGTGGTGANVLTF.

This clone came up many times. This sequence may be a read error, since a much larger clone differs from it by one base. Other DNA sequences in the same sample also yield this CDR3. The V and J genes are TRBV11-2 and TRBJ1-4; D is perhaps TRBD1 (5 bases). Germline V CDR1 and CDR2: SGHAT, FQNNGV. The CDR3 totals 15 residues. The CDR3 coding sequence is TGTGCCAGCAGCCCTGGGGGGTGGGCTAATGAAAAGCTGTTTTTT. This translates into CASSPGGWANEKLFF.

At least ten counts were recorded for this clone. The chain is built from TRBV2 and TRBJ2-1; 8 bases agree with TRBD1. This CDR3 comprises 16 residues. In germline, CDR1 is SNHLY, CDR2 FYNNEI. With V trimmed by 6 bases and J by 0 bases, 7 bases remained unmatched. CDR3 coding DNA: TGTGCCAGCAGGAAGACCGGGACAGGCTCCTACAATGAGCAGTTCTTC. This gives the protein CASRKTGTGSYNEQFF.

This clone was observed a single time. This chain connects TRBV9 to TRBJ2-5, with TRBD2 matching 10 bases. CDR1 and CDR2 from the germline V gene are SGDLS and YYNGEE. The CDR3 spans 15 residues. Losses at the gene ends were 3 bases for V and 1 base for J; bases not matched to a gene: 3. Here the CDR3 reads CASSATSGAQETQYF. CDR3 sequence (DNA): TGTGCCAGCAGCGCAACTAGCGGGGCCCAAGAGACCCAGTACTTC.

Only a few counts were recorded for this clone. As DNA, the CDR3 is TGTGTCAGCCTCGGACAGGAGGACAAGGTGGAGCTGTTTTTT. It translates to CVSLGQEDKVELFF. The chain recombines TRBV10-3 with TRBJ2-2, with 7 bases that match TRBD1. The length of the CDR3 is 14 residues. Germline values: CDR1 ENHRY, CDR2 SYGVKD.

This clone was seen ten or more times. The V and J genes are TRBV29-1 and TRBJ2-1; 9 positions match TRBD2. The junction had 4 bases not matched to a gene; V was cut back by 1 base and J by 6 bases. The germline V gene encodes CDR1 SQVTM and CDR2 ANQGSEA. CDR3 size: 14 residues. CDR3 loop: CSVEAGAGGNEQFF. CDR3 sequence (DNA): TGCAGCGTTGAAGCGGGAGCGGGAGGCAATGAGCAGTTCTTC.

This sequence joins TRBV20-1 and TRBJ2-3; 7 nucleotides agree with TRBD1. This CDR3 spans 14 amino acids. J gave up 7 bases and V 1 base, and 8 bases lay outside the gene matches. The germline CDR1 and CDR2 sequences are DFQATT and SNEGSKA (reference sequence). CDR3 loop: CSARGTGGTYTQYF. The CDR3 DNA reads TGCAGTGCTAGAGGGACAGGTGGGACATATACGCAGTATTTT.

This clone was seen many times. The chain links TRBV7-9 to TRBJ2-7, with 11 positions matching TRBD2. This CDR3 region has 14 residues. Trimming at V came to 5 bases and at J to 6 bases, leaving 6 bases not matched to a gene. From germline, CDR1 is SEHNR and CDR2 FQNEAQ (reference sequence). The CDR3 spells CASSITSGSSEQYF. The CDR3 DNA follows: TGTGCCAGCAGCATTACTAGCGGGAGCTCCGAGCAGTACTTC.